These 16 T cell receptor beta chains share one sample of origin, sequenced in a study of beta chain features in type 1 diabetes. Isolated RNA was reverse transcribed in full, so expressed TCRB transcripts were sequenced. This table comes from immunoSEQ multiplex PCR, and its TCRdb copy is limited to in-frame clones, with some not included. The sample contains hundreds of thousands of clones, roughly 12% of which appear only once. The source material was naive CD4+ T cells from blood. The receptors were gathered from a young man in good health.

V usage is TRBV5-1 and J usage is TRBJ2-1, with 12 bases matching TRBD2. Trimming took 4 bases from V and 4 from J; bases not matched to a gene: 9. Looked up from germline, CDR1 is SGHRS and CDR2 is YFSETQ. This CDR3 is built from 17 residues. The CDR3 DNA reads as TGCGCCAGCAGCCAAAGCTTCGGGACTAGCGGGTACAATGAGCAGTTCTTC. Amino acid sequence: CASSQSFGTSGYNEQFF.

CDR3 residues: CASGLAGRTEAFF. The CDR3 DNA reads TGTGCTAGTGGTTTGGCAGGGCGGACTGAAGCTTTCTTT. J is TRBJ1-1 and V is TRBV12-5; D is perhaps TRBD1 (5 bases). This CDR3 comprises 13 residues. Trimming removed 1 base at V and 5 bases at J, with 8 bases between. Per germline, CDR1 LGHNT and CDR2 FRNRAP.

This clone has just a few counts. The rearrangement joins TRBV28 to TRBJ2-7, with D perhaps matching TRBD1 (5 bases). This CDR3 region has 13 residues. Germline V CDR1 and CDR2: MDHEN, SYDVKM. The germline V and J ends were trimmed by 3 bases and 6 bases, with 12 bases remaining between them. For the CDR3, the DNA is TGTGCCAGCAGTTTGTTCGCAGGGATCGAGCAGTACTTC. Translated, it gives CASSLFAGIEQYF.

CDR3 DNA: TGTGCCAGCAGCTTGGCGTCAGGGGTTGGTCAAGGCTACACCTTC. This codes for CASSLASGVGQGYTF. The genes are TRBV7-3 and TRBJ1-2; weak D call: TRBD1 (6 bases). Trimming took off 3 bases at V and 8 bases at J, with 19 bases between the two ends. CDR1 is SGHTA, CDR2 FQGTGA, per germline. This CDR3 spans 15 amino acids.

CDR3 residues: CASSQGLAGVHGELFF. The CDR3 DNA follows: TGTGCCAGCAGCCAAGGACTAGCGGGAGTTCACGGGGAGCTGTTTTTT. The genes are TRBV9 and TRBJ2-2; 13 nucleotides agree with TRBD2. This CDR3 has 16 amino acids. The germline V gene has CDR1 SGDLS and CDR2 YYNGEE. V gave up 4 bases and J gave up 7 bases; unmatched junction bases: 7.

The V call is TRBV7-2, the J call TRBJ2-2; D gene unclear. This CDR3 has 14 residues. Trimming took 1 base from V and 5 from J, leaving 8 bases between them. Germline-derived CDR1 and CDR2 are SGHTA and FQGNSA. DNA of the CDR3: TGTGCCAGCAGCTTAGGCCTACAGACCGGGGAGCTGTTTTTT. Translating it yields CASSLGLQTGELFF.

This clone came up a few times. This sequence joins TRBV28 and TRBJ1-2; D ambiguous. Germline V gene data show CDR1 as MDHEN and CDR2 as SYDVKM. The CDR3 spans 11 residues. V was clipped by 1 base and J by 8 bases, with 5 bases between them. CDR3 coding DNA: TGTGCCAGCAGTTTATCAAGCGGCTACACCTTC. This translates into CASSLSSGYTF.

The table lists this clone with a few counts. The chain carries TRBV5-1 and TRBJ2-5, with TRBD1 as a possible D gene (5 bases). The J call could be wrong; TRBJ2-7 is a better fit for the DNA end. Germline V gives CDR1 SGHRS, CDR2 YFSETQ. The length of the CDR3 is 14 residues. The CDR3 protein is CASSLGTPPFEQYF. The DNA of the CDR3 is TGCGCCAGCAGCTTGGGGACACCTCCCTTCGAGCAGTACTTC.

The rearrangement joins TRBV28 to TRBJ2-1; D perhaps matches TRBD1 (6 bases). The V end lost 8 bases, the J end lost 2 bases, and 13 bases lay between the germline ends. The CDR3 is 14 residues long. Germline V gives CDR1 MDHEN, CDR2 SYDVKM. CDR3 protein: CASGQPLAYNEQFF. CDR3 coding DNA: TGTGCCAGCGGACAGCCCCTCGCCTACAATGAGCAGTTCTTC.

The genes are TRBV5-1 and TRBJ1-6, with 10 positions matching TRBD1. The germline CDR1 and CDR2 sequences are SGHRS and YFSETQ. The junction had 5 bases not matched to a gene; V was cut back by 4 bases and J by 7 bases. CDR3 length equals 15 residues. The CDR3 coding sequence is TGCGCCAGCAGCGGGACAGGGGATAACAATTCACCCCTCCACTTT. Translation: CASSGTGDNNSPLHF. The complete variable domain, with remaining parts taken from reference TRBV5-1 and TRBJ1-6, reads KAGVTQTPRYLIKTRGQQVTLSCSPISGHRSVSWYQQTPGQGLQFLFEYFSETQRNKGNFPGRFSGRQFSNSRSEMNVSTLELGDSALYLCASSGTGDNNSPLHFGNGTRLTVT.

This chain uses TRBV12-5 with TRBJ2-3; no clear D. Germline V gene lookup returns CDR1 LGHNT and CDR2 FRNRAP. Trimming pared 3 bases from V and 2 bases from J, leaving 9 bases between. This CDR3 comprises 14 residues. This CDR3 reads CASGFGQFTDTQYF. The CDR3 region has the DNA TGTGCTAGTGGTTTTGGTCAGTTCACAGATACGCAGTATTTT.

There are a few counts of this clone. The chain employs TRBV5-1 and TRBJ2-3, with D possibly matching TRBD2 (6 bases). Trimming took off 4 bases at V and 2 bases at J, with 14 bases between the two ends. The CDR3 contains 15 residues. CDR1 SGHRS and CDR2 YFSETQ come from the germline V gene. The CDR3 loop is CASSPSERATDTQYF. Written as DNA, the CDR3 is TGCGCCAGCAGCCCCTCCGAGCGGGCCACAGATACGCAGTATTTT.

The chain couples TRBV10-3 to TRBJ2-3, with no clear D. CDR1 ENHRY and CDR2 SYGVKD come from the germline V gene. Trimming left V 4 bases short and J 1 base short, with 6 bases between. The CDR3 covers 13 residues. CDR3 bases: TGTGCCATCAGTGGGGCTGGCACAGATACGCAGTATTTT. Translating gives CAISGAGTDTQYF.

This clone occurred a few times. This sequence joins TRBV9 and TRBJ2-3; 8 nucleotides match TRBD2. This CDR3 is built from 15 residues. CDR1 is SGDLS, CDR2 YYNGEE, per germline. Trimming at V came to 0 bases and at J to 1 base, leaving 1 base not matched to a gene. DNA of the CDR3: TGTGCCAGCAGCGTAGCCGGGGGGGGCACAGATACGCAGTATTTT. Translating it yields CASSVAGGGTDTQYF.

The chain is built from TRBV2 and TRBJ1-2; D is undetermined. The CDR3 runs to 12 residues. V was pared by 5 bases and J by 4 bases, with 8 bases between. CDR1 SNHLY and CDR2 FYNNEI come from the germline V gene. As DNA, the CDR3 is TGTGCCAGCAGTTCGAACGGCTATGGCTACACCTTC. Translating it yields CASSSNGYGYTF.

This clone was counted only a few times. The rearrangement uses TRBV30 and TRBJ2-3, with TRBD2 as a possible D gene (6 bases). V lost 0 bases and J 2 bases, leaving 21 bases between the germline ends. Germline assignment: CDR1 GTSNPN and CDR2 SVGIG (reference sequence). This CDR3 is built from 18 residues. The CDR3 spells CAWSVMSPWRGSTDTQYF. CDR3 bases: TGTGCCTGGAGTGTAATGTCCCCCTGGAGGGGTTCCACAGATACGCAGTATTTT.